This is a list of T cell receptor beta chains from one sample in a study of shared clonotypes between healthy human individuals. The table came from immunoSEQ multiplex PCR; TCRdb's copy has only in-frame clones and leaves some out. The sample carries 2 million or so clones, around 95% recorded once. Source material: naive CD4+ T cells sorted from blood. The source is a man younger than 30 in good health. The CDR3 runs from the conserved cysteine through the conserved F or W. D genes are given only for firm matches. A row's size may be missing; if present it is once, few, many or a size class.

cdr3_aa cdr3_nt clone_size j_call v_call d_call
CASSPTPALGPYEQYF TGTGCCAGCTCACCAACCCCAGCCCTCGGGCCCTACGAGCAGTACTTC . TRBJ2-7 TRBV18 .
CASSRGTGIDEQYF TGTGCCAGCAGTCGCGGGACAGGCATTGACGAGCAGTACTTC few TRBJ2-7 TRBV6-5 TRBD1
CSVPAGVGANVLTF TGCAGCGTGCCTGCAGGGGTAGGGGCCAACGTCCTGACTTTC once TRBJ2-6 TRBV29-1 .
CASSRQGDEKLFF TGTGCCAGTAGCAGGCAGGGCGATGAAAAACTGTTTTTT . TRBJ1-4 TRBV19 .
CASKRGGLATEAFF TGTGCCAGCAAGCGGGGGGGACTGGCCACTGAAGCTTTCTTT . TRBJ1-1 TRBV6-5 .
CASRVSGVYQETQYF TGTGCCAGCCGAGTATCGGGCGTGTACCAAGAGACCCAGTACTTC once TRBJ2-5 TRBV6-5 .
CASNSVGRRQETQYF TGTGCCAGCAATTCTGTCGGCAGACGCCAAGAGACCCAGTACTTC . TRBJ2-5 TRBV6-5 .
CAWKDRGGGNTIYF TGTGCCTGGAAAGACAGGGGGGGAGGAAACACCATATATTTT . TRBJ1-3 TRBV30 TRBD1
CASSFDRSSYNEQFF TGTGCCAGCAGCTTCGACAGGAGCTCCTACAATGAGCAGTTCTTC . TRBJ2-1 TRBV7-2 .
CSATLRGSQFF TGCAGTGCTACCCTACGCGGGAGCCAGTTCTTC . TRBJ2-1 TRBV20-1 TRBD2
CASSPQTDVYGYTF TGTGCCAGCTCACCACAGACAGACGTCTATGGCTACACCTTC . TRBJ1-2 TRBV18 .
CASSRGRVGIDTQYF TGTGCCAGCAGTCGGGGCCGGGTCGGTATAGATACGCAGTATTTT . TRBJ2-3 TRBV28 .
CASSLIGVSAETQYF TGTGCCAGCAGCCTAATAGGGGTGTCGGCTGAGACCCAGTACTTC . TRBJ2-5 TRBV5-4 .
CASIGTPSGELFF TGTGCCAGCATAGGGACGCCCTCCGGGGAGCTGTTTTTT once TRBJ2-2 TRBV2 .
CASSRDGTGVYEQYF TGTGCCAGCAGCCGGGACGGGACAGGGGTCTACGAGCAGTACTTC . TRBJ2-7 TRBV7-2 TRBD1
CASSVVLSGELFF TGTGCCAGCAGCGTAGTTCTCTCCGGGGAGCTGTTTTTT . TRBJ2-2 TRBV9 .
CASSTKPSEAFF TGTGCCAGCAGTACAAAGCCGTCTGAAGCTTTCTTT once TRBJ1-1 TRBV2 .
CASSSPTGGADTQYF TGTGCCAGCAGCTCTCCGACAGGGGGGGCAGATACGCAGTATTTT . TRBJ2-3 TRBV7-2 TRBD1
CASKGEGHEQYF TGTGCCAGTAAGGGGGAAGGGCACGAGCAGTACTTC . TRBJ2-7 TRBV19 .
CASSYGFNYGYTF TGTGCCAGTAGCTACGGATTTAACTATGGCTACACCTTC few TRBJ1-2 TRBV28 .
CTSSQDRAGEAFF TGCACCAGCAGCCAAGATAGAGCAGGGGAAGCTTTCTTT . TRBJ1-1 TRBV1 .
CASSPRANTEAFF TGTGCCAGCTCACCGCGAGCGAACACTGAAGCTTTCTTT . TRBJ1-1 TRBV18 .
CASSLGGFGLFF TGTGCCAGCAGCTTGGGCGGGTTCGGACTGTTTTTT . TRBJ1-4 TRBV5-8 .
CASSPGGRVDTQYF TGTGCCAGCAGCCCGGGAGGTCGGGTCGATACGCAGTATTTT . TRBJ2-3 TRBV7-2 TRBD2
CASSLEANTGELFF TGCGCCAGCAGCTTGGAAGCCAACACCGGGGAGCTGTTTTTT . TRBJ2-2 TRBV5-1 .
CASSQDLGTSGSYEQYF TGCGCCAGCAGCCAAGATCTGGGGACTAGCGGGAGCTACGAGCAGTACTTC . TRBJ2-7 TRBV4-1 TRBD2
CASRHLAGGPYEQYF TGCGCCAGCAGGCACCTAGCGGGGGGGCCGTACGAGCAGTACTTC . TRBJ2-7 TRBV10-2 TRBD2
CASSLGATEYNEQFF TGTGCCAGCAGCTTAGGCGCGACAGAATACAATGAGCAGTTCTTC . TRBJ2-1 TRBV7-9 .
CASTPGDSGRRETQYF TGTGCCAGCACCCCCGGGGACAGTGGGCGTCGGGAGACCCAGTACTTC . TRBJ2-5 TRBV5-4 TRBD1
CASSLGQGIYEQYF TGCGCCAGCAGCTTGGGGCAGGGGATCTACGAGCAGTACTTC . TRBJ2-7 TRBV5-1 .
CASSRRTGIVNTEAFF TGTGCCAGCAGTCGGCGGACAGGGATCGTGAACACTGAAGCTTTCTTT . TRBJ1-1 TRBV28 TRBD1
CASSLDSAGVGDTQYF TGTGCCAGCAGCTTAGATTCAGCGGGAGTAGGAGATACGCAGTATTTT . TRBJ2-3 TRBV7-9 TRBD2
CASSTGQGNQPQHF TGTGCCAGCAGTACGGGGCAGGGGAATCAGCCCCAGCATTTT once TRBJ1-5 TRBV2 .
CASSLVGSGSSYNSPLHF TGTGCCAGCAGCTTGGTAGGGTCTGGGAGCTCCTATAATTCACCCCTCCACTTT . TRBJ1-6 TRBV5-5 .
CASSVGTFTDTQYF TGTGCCAGTAGTGTTGGGACGTTCACAGATACGCAGTATTTT . TRBJ2-3 TRBV19 .
CATQNAPRLNYGYTF TGTGCCACCCAAAACGCGCCCAGACTTAACTATGGCTACACCTTC . TRBJ1-2 TRBV19 .
CASSLGQAPYEQYF TGTGCCAGCAGCTTAGGGCAGGCCCCCTACGAGCAGTACTTC many TRBJ2-7 TRBV7-9 .
CASSLGLAGGSYEQYF TGTGCCAGCAGCTTAGGACTAGCGGGGGGATCCTACGAGCAGTACTTC . TRBJ2-7 TRBV7-2 TRBD2
CASSLALGSLNEQFF TGTGCCAGCAGCTTGGCCCTAGGTTCGTTGAATGAGCAGTTCTTC . TRBJ2-1 TRBV5-4 .
CAWSITANTEAFF TGTGCCTGGAGTATCACAGCTAACACTGAAGCTTTCTTT . TRBJ1-1 TRBV30 .
CASSLGSRVNSPLHF TGTGCCAGCAGTTTAGGGTCACGAGTTAATTCACCCCTCCACTTT . TRBJ1-6 TRBV28 .
CASSWGQGAYNEQFF TGTGCCAGTAGTTGGGGACAGGGGGCCTACAATGAGCAGTTCTTC . TRBJ2-1 TRBV19 TRBD1
CASSPGLAGYNEQFF TGTGCCAGCAGCCCGGGACTAGCGGGATACAATGAGCAGTTCTTC . TRBJ2-1 TRBV27 TRBD2
CASSQDLKGPYGYTF TGCGCCAGCAGCCAAGATCTGAAGGGCCCCTATGGCTACACCTTC . TRBJ1-2 TRBV4-1 .
CASRGDVSQFF TGCGCCAGCAGGGGGGACGTATCACAGTTCTTC . TRBJ2-1 TRBV10-2 .
CASSFNVNTEAFF TGTGCCAGCAGCTTTAATGTGAACACTGAAGCTTTCTTT . TRBJ1-1 TRBV7-3 .
CASSEEGTSGSYNEQFF TGTGCCAGCAGTGAAGAAGGGACTAGCGGGAGTTACAATGAGCAGTTCTTC . TRBJ2-1 TRBV6-1 TRBD2
CASSFPTGQTSF TGTGCCAGCAGTTTCCCCACAGGACAGACGAGCTTC . TRBJ2-7 TRBV28 .
CASSSQGGYGYTF TGTGCCAGCTCGTCACAGGGAGGCTATGGCTACACCTTC . TRBJ1-2 TRBV18 .
CASSWGDSNQPQHF TGTGCCAGCTCATGGGGGGACAGCAATCAGCCCCAGCATTTT . TRBJ1-5 TRBV18 .
CASSPSGTGGDTIYF TGTGCCAGCAGCCCGAGCGGGACAGGGGGGGACACCATATATTTT . TRBJ1-3 TRBV7-3 TRBD1
CASSDGRSADTQYF TGTGCCAGCAGTGACGGCAGAAGCGCAGATACGCAGTATTTT . TRBJ2-3 TRBV6-1 .
CASSLTNGRTEAFF TGTGCCAGCAGCTTAACGAATGGGAGGACTGAAGCTTTCTTT once TRBJ1-1 TRBV11-1 .